The 24 T cell receptor beta chains listed next were all sequenced from one sample in a study of glioma-infiltrating T cells after dendritic cell vaccination. Clones were read by immunoSEQ multiplex PCR, and TCRdb kept only the in-frame ones, dropping some. The sample has about 92,000 clones, just over 85% seen once. Source: blood, taken before dendritic cell vaccination. Every receptor here comes from a human donor with glioblastoma.

The chain carries TRBV5-1 and TRBJ2-5; D is perhaps TRBD2 (7 bases). The V gene lost 3 bases and the J gene lost 7 bases, with 16 bases spanning the gap. CDR3 length: 14 residues. Germline assignment: CDR1 SGHRS and CDR2 YFSETQ. CDR3 DNA sequence: TGCGCCAGCAGCTCTATCGCAGGGGAGGGGACCCAGTACTTC. Translating it yields CASSSIAGEGTQYF.

This chain connects TRBV5-4 to TRBJ2-7; D not resolved. CDR1 is SGHNT and CDR2 is YYREEE in the germline V gene (reference sequence). Trimming left V 5 bases short and J 1 base short, with 10 bases between. CDR3 length: 13 amino acids. Here the CDR3 DNA reads TGTGCCAGCAGTCAAGACACTTCCTACGAGCAGTACTTC. This codes for CASSQDTSYEQYF.

The rearrangement uses TRBV7-2 and TRBJ2-1, with TRBD2 matching 10 bases. V lost 2 bases and J lost 7; bases outside the gene matches: 8. This CDR3 comprises 16 residues. Germline-derived CDR1 and CDR2 are SGHTA and FQGNSA. The CDR3 protein is CASSLQAGGRTNEQFF. The CDR3 DNA sequence: TGTGCCAGCAGCTTACAAGCGGGAGGGAGGACGAATGAGCAGTTCTTC.

The chain uses TRBV19 and TRBJ2-7; 8 bases fit TRBD1. Trimming removed 5 bases from V and 3 bases from J; junction bases left unmatched: 6. CDR3 size: 14 residues. Germline lookup yields CDR1 LNHDA and CDR2 SQIVND (reference sequence). CDR3 sequence reads: CASSLRQGNYEQYF. Here the CDR3 DNA reads TGTGCCAGTAGTTTGCGACAGGGGAACTACGAGCAGTACTTC.

V gene TRBV30 combines with J gene TRBJ2-2; 7 bases line up with TRBD2. The V gene's germline CDR1 is GTSNPN and CDR2 SVGIG (reference sequence). The CDR3 runs to 18 residues. Losses at the gene ends were 4 bases for V and 5 bases for J; bases not matched to a gene: 19. As DNA, the CDR3 is TGTGCCTGGACCCCGTTTTGGGGGGAGGGCCGGAATACCGGGGAGCTGTTTTTT. Protein product: CAWTPFWGEGRNTGELFF.

This rearrangement joins TRBV5-1 to TRBJ2-5; 9 nucleotides agree with TRBD2. Trimming at V came to 0 bases and at J to 14 bases, leaving 29 bases not matched to a gene. Germline V CDR1 and CDR2: SGHRS, YFSETQ. This CDR3 contains 20 residues. CDR3 DNA sequence: TGCGCCAGCAGCTTGGCCGGAGTAGCGGGAGCACCTACGAGCAGGGGAATTTCCTACTTC. The encoded protein is CASSLAGVAGAPTSRGISYF.

CDR3 loop: CASGTGEVTHEQYF. CDR3 DNA: TGTGCCAGCGGGACAGGGGAGGTAACCCACGAGCAGTACTTC. This chain uses TRBV6-6 with TRBJ2-7; 10 bases are shared with TRBD1. The CDR3 length is 14 residues. The germline CDR1 and CDR2 sequences are MNHNY and SVGAGI (reference sequence). J gave up 5 bases and V 8 bases, and 9 bases lay outside the gene matches.

V usage is TRBV30 and J usage is TRBJ2-1, with 12 bases identical to TRBD2. From germline, CDR1 is GTSNPN and CDR2 SVGIG (reference sequence). There are 16 residues in the CDR3. V dropped 2 bases and J dropped 4; count of bases not matched to a gene: 6. CDR3 coding DNA: TGTGCCTGGAGTCCAAAGACTAGCGGGAGTTACAATGAGCAGTTCTTC. Its translation is CAWSPKTSGSYNEQFF.

The chain joins TRBV9 to TRBJ2-7; D unresolved. The CDR3 is made up of 13 amino acids. V dropped 4 bases and J dropped 4 bases, with 12 bases sitting between them. CDR1 is SGDLS, CDR2 YYNGEE, per germline. Here the CDR3 reads CASSPSTTYEQYF. DNA of the CDR3: TGTGCCAGCAGCCCGTCGACAACTTACGAGCAGTACTTC.

V is TRBV13 and J is TRBJ2-7; 13 bases match TRBD2. The CDR3 has 17 residues. V shed 1 base, J shed 3 bases, and the junction held 6 bases outside the gene matches. CDR1 is PRHDT, CDR2 FYEKMQ, per germline (reference sequence). CDR3 loop: CASSLDVGTSGIYEQYF. The CDR3, as DNA: TGTGCCAGCAGCTTAGATGTGGGGACTAGCGGGATCTACGAGCAGTACTTC.

The V gene is TRBV5-6, the J gene TRBJ2-1; 11 bases line up with TRBD2. V was clipped by 5 bases and J by 7 bases; unmatched bases: 17. Germline V CDR1 and CDR2: SGHDT, YYEEEE. The CDR3 has 18 residues. CDR3 residues: CASSPDERTSGRMNEQFF. The CDR3 coding sequence is TGTGCCAGCAGTCCCGATGAGAGAACTAGCGGGAGAATGAATGAGCAGTTCTTC. The variable domain in full, completed from reference TRBV5-6 and TRBJ2-1, reads DAGVTQSPTHLIKTRGQQVTLRCSPKSGHDTVSWYQQALGQGPQFIFQYYEEEERQRGNFPDRFSGHQFPNYSSELNVNALLLGDSALYLCASSPDERTSGRMNEQFFGPGTRLTVL.

The chain is built from TRBV30 and TRBJ2-7; TRBD1 aligns across 7 bases. The CDR3 sequence is 14 residues long. V lost 0 bases, J lost 2 bases, and 4 bases stayed unmatched. Germline assignment: CDR1 GTSNPN and CDR2 SVGIG (reference sequence). CDR3 nucleotide sequence: TGTGCCTGGAGTGTAAACAGGGGTCCCTACGAGCAGTACTTC. Translating it yields CAWSVNRGPYEQYF.

This clone was seen more than once but under ten times. The genes are TRBV5-4 and TRBJ2-7; 7 bases are a match to TRBD2. The CDR3 loop spans 15 amino acids. Germline trimming cut 4 bases from V and 5 bases from J; bases unmatched to any gene: 12. Germline-derived CDR1 and CDR2 are SGHNT and YYREEE (reference sequence). The CDR3 loop reads CASSAGLGTNHEQYF. The DNA for the CDR3 is TGTGCCAGCAGCGCAGGGCTCGGGACTAACCACGAGCAGTACTTC.

The rearrangement uses TRBV27 and TRBJ2-1; the D gene is possibly TRBD2 (7 bases). This CDR3 is built from 17 residues. Trimming removed 2 bases at V and 1 base at J, with 15 bases between. Germline V gives CDR1 MNHEY, CDR2 SMNVEV (reference sequence). CDR3 region: CASSLRGGRVSYNEQFF. The CDR3 DNA reads TGTGCCAGCAGTTTAAGGGGGGGGCGCGTATCCTACAATGAGCAGTTCTTC.

This clone was seen only once. V gene TRBV5-4 combines with J gene TRBJ1-2, with D uncertain. Germline CDR1 and CDR2: SGHNT and YYREEE (reference sequence). The CDR3 runs 15 residues. V was cut by 4 bases and J by 5 bases, with 18 bases left in between. The chain's CDR3 is CASSPAGREIYGYTF. The DNA of the CDR3 is TGTGCCAGCAGCCCCGCAGGACGGGAAATATATGGCTACACCTTC.

The sample holds a few counts of this clone. The chain couples TRBV9 to TRBJ2-1, with 8 bases aligning to TRBD2. Germline V CDR1 and CDR2: SGDLS, YYNGEE. There are 20 residues in the CDR3. V trimming: 0 bases; J trimming: 0 bases; junction bases outside the gene matches: 14. CDR3 in amino acids: CASSVGGRGALPSSYNEQFF. DNA for the CDR3: TGTGCCAGCAGCGTAGGTGGGCGGGGGGCCCTCCCAAGCTCCTACAATGAGCAGTTCTTC. Filled out from reference TRBV9 and TRBJ2-1, the complete variable domain reads DSGVTQTPKHLITATGQRVTLRCSPRSGDLSVYWYQQSLDQGLQFLIQYYNGEERAKGNILERFSAQQFPDLHSELNLSSLELGDSALYFCASSVGGRGALPSSYNEQFFGPGTRLTVL.

This chain joins TRBV5-1 and TRBJ2-7; TRBD1 aligns across 9 bases. With 0 bases clipped from V and 1 base from J, the junction kept 2 bases outside the gene matches. CDR3 length: 15 residues. Germline V gene lookup returns CDR1 SGHRS and CDR2 YFSETQ. CDR3 protein: CASSLEGQGSYEQYF. The CDR3 DNA reads TGCGCCAGCAGCTTGGAGGGACAGGGTTCCTACGAGCAGTACTTC.

This rearrangement joins TRBV7-9 to TRBJ2-3; D remains ambiguous. CDR1 is SEHNR, CDR2 FQNEAQ, per germline (reference sequence). CDR3 length: 15 residues. V was trimmed by 1 base and J by 0 bases, leaving 8 bases between them. The CDR3 DNA reads TGTGCCAGCAGCTTAGGTGTCCTGAGCACAGATACGCAGTATTTT. Protein: CASSLGVLSTDTQYF.

This clone has a handful of counts. The V gene is TRBV28, the J gene TRBJ2-7; TRBD2 aligns across 13 bases. Germline assignment: CDR1 MDHEN and CDR2 SYDVKM. This CDR3 is 17 amino acids long. Trimming at V came to 6 bases and at J to 2 bases, leaving 10 bases not matched to a gene. The CDR3 loop reads CASRRTSGRSTAYEQYF. The CDR3 nucleotides read TGTGCCAGCAGACGGACTAGCGGGAGATCCACGGCCTACGAGCAGTACTTC.

The CDR3 DNA reads TGTGCCAGCAGCGTAGTAGGACTAGGGGATACGCAGTATTTT. Protein sequence: CASSVVGLGDTQYF. The chain links TRBV9 to TRBJ2-3; 7 bases align to TRBD2. The CDR3 is 14 amino acids. Looked up from germline, CDR1 is SGDLS and CDR2 is YYNGEE. V lost 0 bases and J lost 6; bases outside the gene matches: 4.

V gene TRBV6-5 combines with J gene TRBJ2-5; D may be TRBD2 (5 bases). The length of the CDR3 is 14 residues. Between the trimmed V and J ends, which lost 7 bases and 9 bases, there was a span of 21 bases. In germline, CDR1 is MNHEY, CDR2 SVGAGI. The CDR3 DNA sequence: TGTGCCAGCACTTCCGGCCAGGCCTCCGGGGCCCAGTACTTC. Translating gives CASTSGQASGAQYF.

The CDR3 DNA reads as TGTGCCAGCAGCGAAGTACAGGGCTCCTACGAGCAGTACTTC. Amino acids: CASSEVQGSYEQYF. V and J are TRBV7-9 and TRBJ2-7, with a tentative D call TRBD1 (6 bases). V was shortened by 5 bases and J by 0 bases, with 11 bases between the two germline ends. The CDR3 loop spans 14 amino acids. The germline V gene encodes CDR1 SEHNR and CDR2 FQNEAQ (reference sequence).

This chain links TRBV30 with TRBJ2-3, with 9 positions matching TRBD2. The V segment lost 4 bases and the J segment 6 bases; nucleotides outside the gene matches: 11. This CDR3 comprises 15 residues. Germline CDR1 GTSNPN, CDR2 SVGIG (reference sequence). The CDR3 spells CAWTPTSGRFDTQYF. DNA of the CDR3: TGTGCCTGGACACCGACTAGCGGAAGATTCGATACGCAGTATTTT.

The rearrangement uses TRBV5-1 and TRBJ1-2, with a possible D match to TRBD1 (6 bases). CDR1 is SGHRS and CDR2 is YFSETQ in the germline V gene. Trimming pared 1 base from V and 4 bases from J, leaving 11 bases between. CDR3 length equals 14 residues. CDR3 coding DNA: TGCGCCAGCAGCTTGACAGGGACGGTCTATGGCTACACCTTC. Its translation is CASSLTGTVYGYTF.